This T cell receptor beta chain is from a study of cytomegalovirus exposure and HLA in healthy donors. Overall study results and limits: A later analysis reported that several of the most significant clusters appeared to be linked to common viral pathogens, among them Epstein-Barr virus.

A word on this clone: Its antigen remains unknown. A read error may produce the germline difference seen at one junction end.

Researchers ran the PCR with 60 Vbeta and 13 Jbeta primers. Here immunoSEQ multiplex PCR was the method, and the copy in TCRdb shows in-frame clones only, minus some. The table lists around 190,000 clones, roughly 77% of them singletons. Sequencing input: PBMCs. The TCR sequence derives from a man aged 35-49 years in good health and CMV-seropositive.

CDR3: CASTRDYPYNGQFF. As DNA, the CDR3 is TGCGCCAGCACAAGGGACTACCCTTACAATGGGCAGTTCTTC. The V and J genes are TRBV10-2 and TRBJ2-1; 7 nucleotides align to TRBD2. Germline V gives CDR1 WSHSY, CDR2 SAAADI. The CDR3 sequence is 14 residues long.